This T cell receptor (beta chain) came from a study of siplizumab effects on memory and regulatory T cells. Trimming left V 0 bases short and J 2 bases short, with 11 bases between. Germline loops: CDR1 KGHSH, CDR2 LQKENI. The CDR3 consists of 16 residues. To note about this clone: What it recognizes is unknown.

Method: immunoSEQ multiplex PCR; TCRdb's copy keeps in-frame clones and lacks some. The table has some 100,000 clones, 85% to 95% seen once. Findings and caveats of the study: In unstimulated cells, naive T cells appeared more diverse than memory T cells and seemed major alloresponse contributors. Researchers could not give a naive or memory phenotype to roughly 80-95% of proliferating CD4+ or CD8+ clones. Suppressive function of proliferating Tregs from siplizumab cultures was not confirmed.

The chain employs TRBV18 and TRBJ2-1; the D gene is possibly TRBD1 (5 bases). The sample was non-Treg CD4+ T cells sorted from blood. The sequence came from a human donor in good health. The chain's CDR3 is CASSPPSRGAYNEQFF. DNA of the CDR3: TGTGCCAGCTCACCACCGTCAAGGGGCGCCTACAATGAGCAGTTCTTC. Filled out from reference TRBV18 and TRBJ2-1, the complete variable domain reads NAGVMQNPRHLVRRRGQEARLRCSPMKGHSHVYWYRQLPEEGLKFMVYLQKENIIDESGMPKERFSAEFPKEGPSILRIQQVVRGDSAAYFCASSPPSRGAYNEQFFGPGTRLTVL.